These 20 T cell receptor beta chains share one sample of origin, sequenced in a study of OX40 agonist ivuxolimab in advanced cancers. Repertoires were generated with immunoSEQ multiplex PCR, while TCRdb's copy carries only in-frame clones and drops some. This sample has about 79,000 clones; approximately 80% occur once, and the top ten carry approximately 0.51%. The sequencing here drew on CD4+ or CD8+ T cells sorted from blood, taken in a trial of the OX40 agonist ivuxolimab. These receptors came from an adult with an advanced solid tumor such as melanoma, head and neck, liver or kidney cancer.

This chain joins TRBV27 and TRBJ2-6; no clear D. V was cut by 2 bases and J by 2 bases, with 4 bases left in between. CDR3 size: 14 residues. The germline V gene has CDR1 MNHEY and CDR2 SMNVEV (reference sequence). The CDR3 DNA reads TGTGCCAGCAGTTTAAGAGCTGGGGCCAACGTCCTGACTTTC. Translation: CASSLRAGANVLTF.

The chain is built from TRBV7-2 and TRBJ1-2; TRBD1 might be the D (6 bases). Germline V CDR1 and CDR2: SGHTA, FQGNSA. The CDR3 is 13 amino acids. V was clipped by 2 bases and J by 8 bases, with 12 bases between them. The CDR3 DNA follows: TGTGCCAGCAGCTTAAACAGGGCAGGGGGCTACACCTTC. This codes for CASSLNRAGGYTF.

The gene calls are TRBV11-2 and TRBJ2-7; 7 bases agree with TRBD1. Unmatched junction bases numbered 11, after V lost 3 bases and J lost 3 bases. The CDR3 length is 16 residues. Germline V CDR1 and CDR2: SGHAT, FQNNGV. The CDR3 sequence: CASSFQGGGYVYEQYF. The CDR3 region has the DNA TGTGCCAGCAGCTTTCAAGGGGGCGGTTATGTCTACGAGCAGTACTTC.

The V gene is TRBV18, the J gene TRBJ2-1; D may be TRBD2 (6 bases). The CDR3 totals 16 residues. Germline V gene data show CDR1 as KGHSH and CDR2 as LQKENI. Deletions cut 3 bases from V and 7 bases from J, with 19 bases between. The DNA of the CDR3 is TGTGCCAGCTCACCCGGGGCTGCGGGACTTGGGAATGAGCAGTTCTTC. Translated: CASSPGAAGLGNEQFF.

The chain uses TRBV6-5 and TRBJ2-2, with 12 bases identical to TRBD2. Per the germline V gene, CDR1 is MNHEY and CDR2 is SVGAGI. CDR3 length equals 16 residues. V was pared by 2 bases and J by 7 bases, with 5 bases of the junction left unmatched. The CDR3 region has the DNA TGTGCCAGCAGTTACCTAGCGGGGGGGCCTGGCGGGGAGCTGTTTTTT. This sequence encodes CASSYLAGGPGGELFF.

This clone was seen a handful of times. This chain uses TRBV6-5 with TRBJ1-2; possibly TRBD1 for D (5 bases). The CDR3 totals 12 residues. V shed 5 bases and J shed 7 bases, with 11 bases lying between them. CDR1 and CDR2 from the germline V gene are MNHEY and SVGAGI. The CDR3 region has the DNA TGTGCCAGCAGTCTACGGGGGGGTGGCTACACCTTC. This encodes CASSLRGGGYTF.

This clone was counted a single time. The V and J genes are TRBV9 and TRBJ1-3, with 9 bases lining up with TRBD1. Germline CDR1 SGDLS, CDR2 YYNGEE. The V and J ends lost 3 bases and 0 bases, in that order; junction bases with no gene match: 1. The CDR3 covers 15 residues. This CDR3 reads CASSDRGLSGNTIYF. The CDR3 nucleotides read TGTGCCAGCAGCGACAGGGGGCTCTCTGGAAACACCATATATTTT.

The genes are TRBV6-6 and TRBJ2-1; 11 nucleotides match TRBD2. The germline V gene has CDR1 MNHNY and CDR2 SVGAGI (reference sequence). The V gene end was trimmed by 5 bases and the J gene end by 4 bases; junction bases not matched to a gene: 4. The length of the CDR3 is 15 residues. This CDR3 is CASSLTSGRYNEQFF. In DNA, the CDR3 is TGTGCCAGCAGTCTTACTAGCGGGAGATACAATGAGCAGTTCTTC.

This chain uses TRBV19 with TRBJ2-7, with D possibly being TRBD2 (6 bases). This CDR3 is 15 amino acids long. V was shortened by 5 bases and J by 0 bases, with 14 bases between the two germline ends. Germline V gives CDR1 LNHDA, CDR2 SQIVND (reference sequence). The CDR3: CASSPIGGGSYEQYF. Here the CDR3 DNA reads TGTGCCAGTAGTCCTATCGGGGGAGGCTCCTACGAGCAGTACTTC.

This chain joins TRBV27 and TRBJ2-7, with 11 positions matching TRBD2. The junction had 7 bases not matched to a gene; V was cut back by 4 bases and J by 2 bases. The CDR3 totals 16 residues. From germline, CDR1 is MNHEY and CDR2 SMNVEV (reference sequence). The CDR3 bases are TGTGCCAGCAGTTCATACGGGACTAGCGGTACCTACGAGCAGTACTTC. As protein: CASSSYGTSGTYEQYF.

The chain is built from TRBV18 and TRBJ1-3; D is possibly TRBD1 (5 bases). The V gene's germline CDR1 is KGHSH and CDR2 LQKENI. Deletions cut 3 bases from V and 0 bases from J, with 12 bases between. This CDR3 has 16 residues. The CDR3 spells CASSPYDSSSGNTIYF. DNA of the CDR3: TGTGCCAGCTCACCGTATGACAGCAGCTCTGGAAACACCATATATTTT.

The CDR3 coding sequence is TGCGCCAGCAGGCTCGGGACAGAACTCCTGGCGGGTTTCTTT. Translating gives CASRLGTELLAGFF. The chain recombines TRBV5-1 with TRBJ1-1, with 7 bases that match TRBD1. Looked up from germline, CDR1 is SGHRS and CDR2 is YFSETQ. The CDR3 has 14 residues. The junction had 17 bases not matched to a gene; V was cut back by 5 bases and J by 13 bases.

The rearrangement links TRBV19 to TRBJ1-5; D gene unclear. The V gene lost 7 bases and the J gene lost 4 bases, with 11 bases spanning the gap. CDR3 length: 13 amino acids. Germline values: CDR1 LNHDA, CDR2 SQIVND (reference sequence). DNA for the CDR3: TGTGCCAGTACCATCGGAGGAAATCAGCCCCAGCATTTT. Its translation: CASTIGGNQPQHF.

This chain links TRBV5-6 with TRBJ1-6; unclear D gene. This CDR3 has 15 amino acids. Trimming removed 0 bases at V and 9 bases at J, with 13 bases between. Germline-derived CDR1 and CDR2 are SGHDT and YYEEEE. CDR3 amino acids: CASSLVSGPGSPLHF. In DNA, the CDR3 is TGTGCCAGCAGCTTGGTTAGCGGGCCTGGTTCACCCCTCCACTTT.

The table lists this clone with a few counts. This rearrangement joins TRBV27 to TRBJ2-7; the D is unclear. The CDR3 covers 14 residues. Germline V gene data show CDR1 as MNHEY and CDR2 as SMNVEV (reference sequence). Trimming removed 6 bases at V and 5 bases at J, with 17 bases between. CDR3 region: CASRSNEAHHEQYF. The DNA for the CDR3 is TGTGCCAGCAGGTCCAACGAGGCCCACCACGAGCAGTACTTC.

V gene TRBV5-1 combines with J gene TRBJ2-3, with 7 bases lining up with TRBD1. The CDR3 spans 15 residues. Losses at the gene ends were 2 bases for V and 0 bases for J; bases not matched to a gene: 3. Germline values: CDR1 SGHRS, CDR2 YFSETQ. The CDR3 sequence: CASSLTGESTDTQYF. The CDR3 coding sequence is TGCGCCAGCAGCTTAACAGGGGAAAGCACAGATACGCAGTATTTT.

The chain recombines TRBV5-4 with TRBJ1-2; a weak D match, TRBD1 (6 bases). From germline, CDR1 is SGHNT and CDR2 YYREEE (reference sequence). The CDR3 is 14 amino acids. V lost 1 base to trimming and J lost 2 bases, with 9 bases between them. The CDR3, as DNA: TGTGCCAGCAGCTTGACAGGACAGAACTATGGCTACACCTTC. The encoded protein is CASSLTGQNYGYTF.

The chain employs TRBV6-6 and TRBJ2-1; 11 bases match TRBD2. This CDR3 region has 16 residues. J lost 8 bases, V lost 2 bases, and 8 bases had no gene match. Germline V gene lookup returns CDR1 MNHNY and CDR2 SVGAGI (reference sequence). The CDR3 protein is CASSYAASGGRDEQFF. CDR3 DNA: TGTGCCAGCAGTTACGCGGCTAGCGGGGGGAGGGATGAGCAGTTCTTC.

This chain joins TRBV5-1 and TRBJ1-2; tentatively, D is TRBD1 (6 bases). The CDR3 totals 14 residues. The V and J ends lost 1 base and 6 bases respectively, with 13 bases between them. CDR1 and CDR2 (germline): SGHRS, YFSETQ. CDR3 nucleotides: TGCGCCAGCAGCTTGTTCGGGGGCCCAGATGGCTACACCTTC. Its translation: CASSLFGGPDGYTF.

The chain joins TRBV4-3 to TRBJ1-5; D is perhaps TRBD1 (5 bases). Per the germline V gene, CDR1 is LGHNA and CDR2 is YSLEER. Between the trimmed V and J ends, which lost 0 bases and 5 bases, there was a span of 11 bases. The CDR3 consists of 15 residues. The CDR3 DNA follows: TGCGCCAGCAGCCAAGACCCAGGGATCGATCAGCCCCAGCATTTT. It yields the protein CASSQDPGIDQPQHF.